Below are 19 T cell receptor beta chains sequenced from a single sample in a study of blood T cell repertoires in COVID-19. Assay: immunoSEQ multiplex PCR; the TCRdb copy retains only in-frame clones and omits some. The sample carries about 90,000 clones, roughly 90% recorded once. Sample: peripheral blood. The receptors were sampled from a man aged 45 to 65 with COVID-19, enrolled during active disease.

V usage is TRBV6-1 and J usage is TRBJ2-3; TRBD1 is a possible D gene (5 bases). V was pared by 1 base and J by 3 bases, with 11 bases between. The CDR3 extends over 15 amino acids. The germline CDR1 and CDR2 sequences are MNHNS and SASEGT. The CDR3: CASSEGGHTTDTQYF. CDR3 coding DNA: TGTGCCAGCAGTGAAGGTGGACACACTACAGATACGCAGTATTTT.

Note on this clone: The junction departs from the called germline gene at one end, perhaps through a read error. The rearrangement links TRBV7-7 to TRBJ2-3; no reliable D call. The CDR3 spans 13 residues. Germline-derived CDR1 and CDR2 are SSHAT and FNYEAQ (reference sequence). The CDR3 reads CASSLYHGDTQYF. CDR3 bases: TGTGCTAGCAGCTTATATCACGGAGATACGCAGTATTTT.

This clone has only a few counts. CDR3: CATSREGDNQPQHF. The CDR3 DNA sequence: TGTGCCACCAGCAGAGAAGGAGACAATCAGCCCCAGCATTTT. The gene calls are TRBV15 and TRBJ1-5; D is undetermined. The CDR3 extends over 14 amino acids. CDR1 LNHNV and CDR2 YYDKDF come from the germline V gene (reference sequence). Trimming removed 0 bases from V and 3 bases from J, with 6 bases in between.

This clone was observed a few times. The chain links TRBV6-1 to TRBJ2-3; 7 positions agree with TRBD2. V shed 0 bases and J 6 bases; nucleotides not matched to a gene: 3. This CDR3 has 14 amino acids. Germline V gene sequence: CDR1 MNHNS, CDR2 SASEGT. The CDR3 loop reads CASSEARGGDTQYF. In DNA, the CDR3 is TGTGCCAGCAGTGAAGCTAGGGGAGGGGATACGCAGTATTTT.

CDR3 nucleotides: TGTGCCAGCAGCTTAGGACAGGGGCCAACTAACTATGGCTACACCTTC. Translation gives CASSLGQGPTNYGYTF. The rearrangement links TRBV11-2 to TRBJ1-2, with TRBD1 matching 8 bases. The V gene's germline CDR1 is SGHAT and CDR2 FQNNGV. The CDR3 totals 16 residues. V lost 1 base, J lost 0 bases, and 4 bases stayed unmatched.

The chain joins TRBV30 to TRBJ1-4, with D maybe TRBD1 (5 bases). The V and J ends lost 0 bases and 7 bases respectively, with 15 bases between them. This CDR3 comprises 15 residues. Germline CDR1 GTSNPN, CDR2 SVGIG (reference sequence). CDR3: CAWSVPGPGGEKLFF. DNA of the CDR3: TGTGCCTGGAGTGTACCAGGGCCCGGGGGTGAAAAACTGTTTTTT.

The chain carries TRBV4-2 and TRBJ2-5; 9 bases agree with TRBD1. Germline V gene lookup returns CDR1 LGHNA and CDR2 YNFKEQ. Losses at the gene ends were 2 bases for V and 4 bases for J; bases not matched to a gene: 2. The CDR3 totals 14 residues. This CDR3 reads CASSQKDRGETQYF. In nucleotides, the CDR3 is TGTGCCAGCAGCCAAAAGGACAGGGGAGAGACCCAGTACTTC.

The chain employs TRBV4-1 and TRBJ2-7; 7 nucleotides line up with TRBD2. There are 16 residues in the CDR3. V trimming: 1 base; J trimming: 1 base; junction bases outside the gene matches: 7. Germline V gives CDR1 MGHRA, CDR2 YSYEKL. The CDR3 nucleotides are TGCGCCAGCAGCCAAGGTTTTCAGGGAGGGTCCTACGAGCAGTACTTC. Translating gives CASSQGFQGGSYEQYF.

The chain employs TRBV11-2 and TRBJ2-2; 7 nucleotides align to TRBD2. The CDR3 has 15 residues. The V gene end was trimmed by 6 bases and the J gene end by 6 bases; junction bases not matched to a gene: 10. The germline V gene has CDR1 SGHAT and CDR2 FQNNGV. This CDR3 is CASRLTSRDPGELFF. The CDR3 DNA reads TGTGCCAGCAGATTGACTAGCAGAGATCCCGGGGAGCTGTTTTTT.

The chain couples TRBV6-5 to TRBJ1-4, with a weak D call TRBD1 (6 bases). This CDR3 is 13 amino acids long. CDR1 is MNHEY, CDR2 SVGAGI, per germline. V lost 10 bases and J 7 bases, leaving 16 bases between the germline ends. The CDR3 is CATLVIGGEKLFF. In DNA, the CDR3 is TGTGCCACCCTCGTGATAGGGGGTGAAAAACTGTTTTTT.

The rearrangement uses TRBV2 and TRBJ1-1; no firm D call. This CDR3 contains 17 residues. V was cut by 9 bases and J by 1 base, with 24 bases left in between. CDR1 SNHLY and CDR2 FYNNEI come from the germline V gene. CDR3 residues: CARDNPRVAASNTEAFF. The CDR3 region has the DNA TGTGCCAGAGATAATCCCCGGGTGGCAGCATCGAACACTGAAGCTTTCTTT. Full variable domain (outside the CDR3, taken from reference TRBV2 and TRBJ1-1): EPEVTQTPSHQVTQMGQEVILRCVPISNHLYFYWYRQILGQKVEFLVSFYNNEISEKSEIFDDQFSVERPDGSNFTLKIRSTKLEDSAMYFCARDNPRVAASNTEAFFGQGTRLTVV.

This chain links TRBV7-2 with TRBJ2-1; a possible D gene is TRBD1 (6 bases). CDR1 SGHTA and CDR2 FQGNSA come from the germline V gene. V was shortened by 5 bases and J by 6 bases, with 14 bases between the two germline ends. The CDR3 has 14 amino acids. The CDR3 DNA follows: TGTGCCAGCAGCGCACAAACAGGGAGCAATGAGCAGTTCTTC. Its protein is CASSAQTGSNEQFF.

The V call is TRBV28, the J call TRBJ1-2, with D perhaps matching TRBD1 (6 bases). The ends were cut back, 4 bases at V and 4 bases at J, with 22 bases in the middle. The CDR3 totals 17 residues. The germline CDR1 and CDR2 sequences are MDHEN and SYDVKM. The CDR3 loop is CASSYPTPKTGAYGYTF. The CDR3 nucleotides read TGTGCCAGCAGTTACCCAACCCCAAAGACAGGCGCCTATGGCTACACCTTC.

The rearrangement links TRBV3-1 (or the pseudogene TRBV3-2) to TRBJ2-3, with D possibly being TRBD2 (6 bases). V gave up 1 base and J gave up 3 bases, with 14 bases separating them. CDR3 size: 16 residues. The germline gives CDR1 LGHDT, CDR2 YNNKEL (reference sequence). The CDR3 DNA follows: TGTGCCAGCAGCCAAGCGTGGAGGGGTAGGACAGATACGCAGTATTTT. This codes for CASSQAWRGRTDTQYF.

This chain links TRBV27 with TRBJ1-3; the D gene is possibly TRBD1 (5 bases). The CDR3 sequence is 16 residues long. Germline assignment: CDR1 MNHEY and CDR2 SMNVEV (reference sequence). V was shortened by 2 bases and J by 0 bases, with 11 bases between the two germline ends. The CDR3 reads CASSLRTPYSGNTIYF. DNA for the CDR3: TGTGCCAGCAGTTTAAGGACACCCTACTCTGGAAACACCATATATTTT.

In DNA form, the CDR3 reads TGCGCCAGCAGCCAAGATGAGGGGGCCGGGGAGCAGTACTTC. It yields the protein CASSQDEGAGEQYF. The chain uses TRBV4-3 and TRBJ2-7; TRBD1 matches at 7 bases. The germline gives CDR1 LGHNA, CDR2 YSLEER. V was pared by 0 bases and J by 7 bases, with 6 bases of the junction left unmatched. This CDR3 is built from 14 residues.

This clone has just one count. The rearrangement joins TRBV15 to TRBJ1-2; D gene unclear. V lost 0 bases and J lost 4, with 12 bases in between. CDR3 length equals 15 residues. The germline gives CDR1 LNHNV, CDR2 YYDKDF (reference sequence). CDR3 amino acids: CATSRDGRLGYGYTF. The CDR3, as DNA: TGTGCCACCAGCAGAGATGGGAGGCTCGGCTATGGCTACACCTTC.

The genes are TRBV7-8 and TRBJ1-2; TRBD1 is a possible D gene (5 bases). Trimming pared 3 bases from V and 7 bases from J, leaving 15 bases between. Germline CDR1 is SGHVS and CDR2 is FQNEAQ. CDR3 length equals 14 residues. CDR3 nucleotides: TGTGCCAGCAGCTTGAGGCAGGGAAGAGGTGGCTACACCTTC. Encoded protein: CASSLRQGRGGYTF.

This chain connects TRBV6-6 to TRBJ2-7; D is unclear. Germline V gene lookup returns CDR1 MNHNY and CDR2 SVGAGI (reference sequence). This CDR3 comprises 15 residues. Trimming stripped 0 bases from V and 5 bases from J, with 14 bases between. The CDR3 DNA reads TGTGCCAGCAGTTACTCGATCATGGCTCGGGACGAGCAGTACTTC. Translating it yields CASSYSIMARDEQYF.